The T cell receptor beta chain described here comes from a study of T-cell reconstitution after alpha-beta-depleted transplantation in children. This clonotype was observed a handful of times. What it binds is not known. Study-wide results and limits: From surviving recipient T cells and thymic progenitors came the high day-60 TCRbeta diversity observed in some patients. At around two months after transplant, the alpha-beta T cells were reportedly derived from several hundred expanded clones that came from non-depleted graft cells. A year post-transplant, T-cell counts and diversity derived mostly from newly produced T cells.

Germline CDR1 is SNHLY and CDR2 is FYNNEI. V lost 4 bases and J lost 1; bases outside the gene matches: 6. This CDR3 comprises 16 residues. Unique molecular identifiers featured in how the TCRbeta library was prepared. TCRdb called the PCR reads again in MiXCR, with one record for every CDR3 protein. In the table there are 300,000 to 350,000 distinct CDR3 sequences, 16% of which are singletons. The sequences come from PBMCs, mostly from graft donor cells, collected 360 days after TCRalphabeta/CD19-depleted stem cell transplant. This sequence was found in a male patient between 2 and 15 years old who had a stem cell transplant for acute lymphoblastic leukemia, so the T cells may come from the graft donor. The chain carries TRBV2 and TRBJ2-1; TRBD1 aligns across 8 bases. CDR3 loop: CASSGDRGRSYNEQFF. In DNA form, the CDR3 reads TGTGCCAGCAGTGGCGACAGGGGACGTTCCTACAATGAGCAGTTCTTC.